Listed below are T cell receptor beta chains from one sample, sequenced in a study of T cell responses to AZD1222 COVID-19 vaccine. The assay was immunoSEQ multiplex PCR, and TCRdb's table has in-frame clones only and misses some. The table includes roughly 84,000 clones, around nine tenths detected once. The sequenced sample was peripheral blood, obtained 28 days after the second AZD1222 dose. The receptors come from an adult who received the AZD1222 COVID-19 vaccine. Each CDR3 is given with its conserved first and last residue. The D gene is left open where the match is weak. Clone sizes are given selectively: once, few, many, or a class where the clone is expanded.

TRBJ1-2,TRBV12-3/TRBV12-4,-,TRBD1,CASRGGTGVGYTF,TGTGCCAGCAGGGGCGGGACAGGGGTTGGCTACACCTTC
TRBJ2-7,TRBV19,-,-,CASKVGGGVSYEQYF,TGTGCCAGTAAAGTAGGCGGGGGCGTGTCCTACGAGCAGTACTTC
TRBJ2-5,TRBV6-2/TRBV6-3,-,-,CASSYLPGETQYF,TGTGCCAGCAGTTACCTCCCGGGCGAGACCCAGTACTTC
TRBJ2-7,TRBV6-5,-,-,CASRRQSTYEQYF,TGTGCCAGCAGACGACAGTCCACCTACGAGCAGTACTTC
TRBJ2-7,TRBV7-9,-,TRBD1,CASRHTGVPYEQYF,TGTGCCAGCAGACATACAGGGGTCCCCTACGAGCAGTACTTC
TRBJ2-7,TRBV4-1,few,TRBD1,CASSQGSGTGYEQYF,TGCGCCAGCAGCCAAGGTTCCGGGACAGGCTACGAGCAGTACTTC
TRBJ2-6,TRBV19,-,TRBD2,CASSPGGAGRITGANVLTF,TGTGCCAGTAGCCCGGGGGGGGCAGGTCGAATTACTGGGGCCAACGTCCTGACTTTC
TRBJ2-1,TRBV28,-,TRBD2,CASRGLASSSYNEQFF,TGTGCCAGCAGGGGACTAGCGTCTAGCTCCTACAATGAGCAGTTCTTC
TRBJ2-7,TRBV10-3,-,-,CAISETITRRTYEQYF,TGTGCCATCAGTGAGACAATCACCCGGAGGACCTACGAGCAGTACTTC
TRBJ2-5,TRBV5-1,-,-,CASSLGSSGGETQYF,TGCGCCAGCAGCTTGGGTTCCTCCGGGGGAGAGACCCAGTACTTC
TRBJ2-2,TRBV19,-,-,CASSIGVGTGELFF,TGTGCCAGTAGTATAGGGGTGGGGACGGGGGAGCTGTTTTTT
TRBJ1-2,TRBV5-4,-,TRBD1,CASSRTGNYGYTF,TGTGCCAGCAGCCGGACAGGCAACTATGGCTACACCTTC
TRBJ2-7,TRBV5-1,-,TRBD1,CASSLDGQGLYEQYF,TGCGCCAGCAGCTTGGATGGACAGGGTCTCTACGAGCAGTACTTC
TRBJ2-5,TRBV7-3,-,TRBD2,CASSLRASGEETQYF,TGTGCCAGCAGCTTAAGGGCTAGCGGGGAAGAGACCCAGTACTTC
TRBJ2-7,TRBV12-3/TRBV12-4,-,-,CASSPQGFEQYF,TGTGCCAGCAGTCCCCAGGGGTTCGAGCAGTACTTC
TRBJ2-4,TRBV3-1/TRBV3-2,-,-,CASSQEGGIQYF,TGTGCCAGCAGCCAAGAAGGTGGGATTCAGTACTTC
TRBJ2-3,TRBV5-8,-,-,CASSLPRADTQYF,TGTGCCAGCAGCTTGCCACGAGCAGATACGCAGTATTTT
TRBJ1-2,TRBV5-4,-,TRBD1,CASSPTGADGYTF,TGTGCCAGCAGCCCGACAGGGGCGGACGGCTACACCTTC
TRBJ1-2,TRBV21-1,-,-,CASRAGQAGGYTF,TGTGCCAGCAGGGCCGGGCAGGCAGGGGGCTACACCTTC
TRBJ1-5,TRBV19,-,-,CASSFKVNQPQHF,TGTGCCAGTAGTTTTAAGGTAAACCAGCCCCAGCATTTT
TRBJ2-3,TRBV5-1,-,TRBD2,CASSFGLAGLDTQYF,TGCGCCAGCAGCTTTGGACTAGCGGGATTAGATACGCAGTATTTT
TRBJ2-7,TRBV7-9,-,-,CASSHTRDYEQYF,TGTGCCAGCAGCCATACCCGGGACTACGAGCAGTACTTC
TRBJ1-4,TRBV19,-,-,CASRREGGGEKLFF,TGTGCCAGTCGGCGGGAGGGAGGTGGTGAAAAACTGTTTTTT
TRBJ2-3,TRBV10-3,-,-,CAISPVATSTDTQYF,TGTGCCATCAGTCCCGTAGCTACTAGCACAGATACGCAGTATTTT
TRBJ2-1,TRBV5-1,-,-,CASSLEVSHRVNEQFF,TGCGCCAGCAGCTTGGAGGTCAGCCACCGGGTCAATGAGCAGTTCTTC
TRBJ2-2,TRBV27,-,-,CASSLIGTLRTGELFF,TGTGCCAGCAGTTTAATTGGGACCCTTCGGACCGGGGAGCTGTTTTTT
TRBJ2-5,TRBV5-1,-,-,CASSLMGPAETQYF,TGCGCCAGCAGCTTGATGGGGCCTGCGGAGACCCAGTACTTC
TRBJ2-7,TRBV2,once,-,CASIEGGQRYEQYF,TGTGCCAGCATCGAGGGGGGACAGCGCTACGAGCAGTACTTC
TRBJ1-3,TRBV10-3,-,TRBD1,CAIMPGQGSSGNTIYF,TGTGCCATCATGCCGGGACAGGGCAGCTCTGGAAACACCATATATTTT
TRBJ1-2,TRBV6-2/TRBV6-3,-,-,CASSYGGGSTF,TGTGCCAGCAGTTACGGCGGGGGAAGCACCTTC
TRBJ1-1,TRBV7-2,-,-,CASSSRRAAWTEAFF,TGTGCCAGCAGCTCGAGACGGGCCGCCTGGACTGAAGCTTTCTTT
TRBJ2-7,TRBV15,-,-,CATSRGGQGRPSEQYF,TGTGCCACCAGCAGAGGGGGTCAGGGGCGGCCTAGCGAGCAGTACTTC
TRBJ1-2,TRBV18,-,-,CASSPPSDRYTF,TGTGCCAGCTCACCACCGTCTGATCGCTACACCTTC
TRBJ2-1,TRBV19,-,-,CASSIEGSYNEQFF,TGTGCCAGTAGTATAGAGGGCAGCTACAATGAGCAGTTCTTC
TRBJ1-2,TRBV6-5,-,-,CASSYSIRTAYGYTF,TGTGCCAGCAGTTACTCGATTAGGACAGCATATGGCTACACCTTC
TRBJ1-2,TRBV5-1,-,TRBD1,CASSLDRRGNYGYTF,TGCGCCAGCAGCTTGGATCGCAGGGGGAACTATGGCTACACCTTC
TRBJ1-3,TRBV9,-,-,CASSVEAARTGAGNTIYF,TGTGCCAGCAGCGTAGAAGCGGCAAGGACCGGGGCTGGAAACACCATATATTTT
TRBJ2-5,TRBV5-1,few,-,CASSSRFQETQYF,TGCGCCAGCAGCTCCAGGTTCCAAGAGACCCAGTACTTC
TRBJ1-1,TRBV5-1,-,-,CASRAGNTEAFF,TGCGCCAGCCGGGCGGGGAACACTGAAGCTTTCTTT
TRBJ1-2,TRBV28,-,-,CASRTGGAGGYTF,TGTGCCAGCAGAACGGGGGGGGCGGGCGGCTACACCTTC
TRBJ1-2,TRBV7-8,-,-,CASSLGTNGYTF,TGTGCCAGCAGCTTAGGGACGAATGGCTACACCTTC
TRBJ2-7,TRBV9,-,-,CASSVESDQGIYEQYF,TGTGCCAGCAGCGTAGAGTCTGATCAGGGAATCTACGAGCAGTACTTC
TRBJ1-2,TRBV6-2/TRBV6-3,-,-,CASSPRSSGGYGYTF,TGTGCCAGCAGTCCCCGAAGTTCCGGGGGATATGGCTACACCTTC
TRBJ1-5,TRBV5-5,-,TRBD1,CASSSGIGQGGEQPQHF,TGTGCCAGCAGCTCCGGAATCGGACAGGGGGGAGAGCAGCCCCAGCATTTT
TRBJ1-3,TRBV27,-,-,CASSLRQGNTIYF,TGTGCCAGCAGTTTACGGCAGGGGAACACCATATATTTT
TRBJ2-1,TRBV2,-,-,CASMEERTNPNEQFF,TGTGCCAGCATGGAGGAAAGGACGAATCCTAATGAGCAGTTCTTC